This T cell receptor (beta chain) was profiled in a study of cytomegalovirus exposure and HLA in healthy donors. This PCR relied on a set of 60 Vbeta primers and 13 Jbeta primers. Clones were read by immunoSEQ multiplex PCR, and TCRdb kept only the in-frame ones, dropping some. The sample has over 140,000 clones, approximately 80% seen once. Study conclusions and caveats: A few CMV-associated chains proved CMV antigen-specific in vitro. TCR beta sequences reportedly predicted the HLA-A and HLA-B alleles of most subjects accurately.

About this clone itself: Its antigen remains unknown.

Between the trimmed V and J ends, which lost 3 bases and 3 bases, there was a span of 6 bases. The CDR3 totals 13 residues. CDR1 and CDR2 from the germline V gene are ENHRY and SYGVKD. This chain uses TRBV10-3 with TRBJ2-1, with D possibly TRBD1 on 5 matching bases. Sequenced material: PBMCs. The sequence was collected from a man aged 30 to 45 in good health and CMV-seropositive. In nucleotides, the CDR3 is TGTGCCATCAGTGACAGGGTCTACAATGAGCAGTTCTTC. This sequence encodes CAISDRVYNEQFF.